These T cell receptor beta chains were read from a single sample in a study of blood T cell repertoires in COVID-19. The method was immunoSEQ multiplex PCR; TCRdb's version includes in-frame clones alone and lacks a portion of them. Altogether 150,000 to 200,000 clones are present, roughly nine tenths being singletons, with the ten largest covering 0.78%. Sequenced material: peripheral blood. These receptors all come from a woman in her sixties or seventies with acute or convalescent COVID-19. Both conserved end residues are part of each CDR3. A D gene is named only where the DNA matches it firmly. Clone size, where shown, is once, few, many, or a class for clones that have expanded.

J gene: TRBJ2-7; clone size: once; V gene: TRBV18; D gene: -; CDR3 DNA: TGTGCCAGCTCACCGCGACTTAACGAGCAGTACTTC; CDR3 protein: CASSPRLNEQYF
J gene: TRBJ1-4; clone size: -; V gene: TRBV5-1; D gene: -; CDR3 DNA: TGCGCCAGCAGCTTGGAAACGGCAACTAATGAAAAACTGTTTTTT; CDR3 protein: CASSLETATNEKLFF
J gene: TRBJ1-5; clone size: once; V gene: TRBV6-2/TRBV6-3; D gene: -; CDR3 DNA: TGTGCCAGCAGTTACTCGAGGAGCAATCAGCCCCAGCATTTT; CDR3 protein: CASSYSRSNQPQHF
J gene: TRBJ1-6; clone size: few; V gene: TRBV7-2; D gene: -; CDR3 DNA: TGTGCCAGCAGCTTATCGAACGGAGGAAATTCACCCCTCCACTTT; CDR3 protein: CASSLSNGGNSPLHF
J gene: TRBJ2-5; clone size: -; V gene: TRBV5-4; D gene: TRBD2; CDR3 DNA: TGTGCCAGCAGCCCCGGGACTAGCGGGAGGCAAGAGACCCAGTACTTC; CDR3 protein: CASSPGTSGRQETQYF
J gene: TRBJ1-2; clone size: few; V gene: TRBV7-8; D gene: -; CDR3 DNA: TGTGCCAGCAGGCCAGGTTCCGGTTTCTATGGCTACACCTTC; CDR3 protein: CASRPGSGFYGYTF
J gene: TRBJ2-3; clone size: -; V gene: TRBV3-1/TRBV3-2; D gene: -; CDR3 DNA: TGTGCCAGCAGCCAAGAAGGAGCTGGGAGGGATACGCAGTATTTT; CDR3 protein: CASSQEGAGRDTQYF
J gene: TRBJ1-1; clone size: -; V gene: TRBV18; D gene: -; CDR3 DNA: TGTGCCAGCTCAGAACAGGGCGGTGGGACTGAAGCTTTCTTT; CDR3 protein: CASSEQGGGTEAFF
J gene: TRBJ1-1; clone size: -; V gene: TRBV12-3/TRBV12-4; D gene: TRBD1; CDR3 DNA: TGTGCCAGCACTAACAGGGGAGCTGAAGCTTTCTTT; CDR3 protein: CASTNRGAEAFF
J gene: TRBJ1-1; clone size: -; V gene: TRBV7-2; D gene: TRBD1; CDR3 DNA: TGTGCCAGCAGCCGGGACAGGGCTGGAGCTTTCTTT; CDR3 protein: CASSRDRAGAFF
J gene: TRBJ1-1; clone size: few; V gene: TRBV29-1; D gene: TRBD1; CDR3 DNA: TGCAGCGTTGATTTAGCCGGGACAGGGGGCAGGACTGAAGCTTTCTTT; CDR3 protein: CSVDLAGTGGRTEAFF